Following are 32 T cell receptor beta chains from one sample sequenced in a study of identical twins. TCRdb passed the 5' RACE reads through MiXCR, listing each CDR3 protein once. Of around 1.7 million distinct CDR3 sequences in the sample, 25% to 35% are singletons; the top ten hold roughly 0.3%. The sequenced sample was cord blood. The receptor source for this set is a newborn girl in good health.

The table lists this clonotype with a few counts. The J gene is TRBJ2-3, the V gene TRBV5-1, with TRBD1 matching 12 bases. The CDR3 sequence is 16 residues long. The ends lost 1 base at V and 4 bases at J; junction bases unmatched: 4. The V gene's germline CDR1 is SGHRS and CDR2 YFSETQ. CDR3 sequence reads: CASSLTGTGGPDTQYF. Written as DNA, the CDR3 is TGCGCCAGCAGCTTGACCGGGACAGGGGGCCCAGATACGCAGTATTTT. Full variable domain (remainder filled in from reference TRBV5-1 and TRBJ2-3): KAGVTQTPRYLIKTRGQQVTLSCSPISGHRSVSWYQQTPGQGLQFLFEYFSETQRNKGNFPGRFSGRQFSNSRSEMNVSTLELGDSALYLCASSLTGTGGPDTQYFGPGTRLTVL.

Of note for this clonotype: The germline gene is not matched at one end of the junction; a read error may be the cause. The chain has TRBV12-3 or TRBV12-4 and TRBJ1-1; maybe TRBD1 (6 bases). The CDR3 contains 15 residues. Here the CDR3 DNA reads TGTGCCAGCAGTTTCCGGACAGACGAGAACGCTGAAGCTTTCTTT. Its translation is CASSFRTDENAEAFF.

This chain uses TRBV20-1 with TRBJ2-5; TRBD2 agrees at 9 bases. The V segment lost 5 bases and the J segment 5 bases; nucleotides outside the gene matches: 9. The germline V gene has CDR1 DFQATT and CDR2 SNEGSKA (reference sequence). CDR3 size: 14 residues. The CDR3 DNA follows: TGCAGTGCTGGAGTAGCGGGAGTAGGGGAGACCCAGTACTTC. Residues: CSAGVAGVGETQYF.

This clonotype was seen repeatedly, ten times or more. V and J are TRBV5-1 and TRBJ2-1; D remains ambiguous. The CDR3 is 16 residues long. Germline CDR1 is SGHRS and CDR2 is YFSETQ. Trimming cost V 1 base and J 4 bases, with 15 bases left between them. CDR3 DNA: TGCGCCAGCAGCTTGTGGGCCATGGCGGAGTACAATGAGCAGTTCTTC. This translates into CASSLWAMAEYNEQFF.

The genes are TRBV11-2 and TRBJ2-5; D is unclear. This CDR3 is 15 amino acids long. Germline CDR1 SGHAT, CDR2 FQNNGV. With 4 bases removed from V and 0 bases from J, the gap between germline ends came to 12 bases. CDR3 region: CASSSIVQYQETQYF. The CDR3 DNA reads TGTGCCAGCAGCTCGATTGTCCAGTACCAAGAGACCCAGTACTTC.

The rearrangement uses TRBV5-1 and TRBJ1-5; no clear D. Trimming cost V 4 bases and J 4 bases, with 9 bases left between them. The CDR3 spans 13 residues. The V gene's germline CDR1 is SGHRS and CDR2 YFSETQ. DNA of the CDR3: TGCGCCAGCAGCAAGAGCCCGAATCAGCCCCAGCATTTT. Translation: CASSKSPNQPQHF. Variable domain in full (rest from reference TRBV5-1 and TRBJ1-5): KAGVTQTPRYLIKTRGQQVTLSCSPISGHRSVSWYQQTPGQGLQFLFEYFSETQRNKGNFPGRFSGRQFSNSRSEMNVSTLELGDSALYLCASSKSPNQPQHFGDGTRLSIL.

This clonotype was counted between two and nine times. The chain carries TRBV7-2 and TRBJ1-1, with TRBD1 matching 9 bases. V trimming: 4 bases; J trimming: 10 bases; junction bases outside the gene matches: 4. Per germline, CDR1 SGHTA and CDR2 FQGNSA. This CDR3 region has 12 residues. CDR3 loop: CASSSRTGVAFF. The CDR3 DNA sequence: TGTGCCAGCAGCTCGAGGACAGGGGTAGCTTTCTTT.

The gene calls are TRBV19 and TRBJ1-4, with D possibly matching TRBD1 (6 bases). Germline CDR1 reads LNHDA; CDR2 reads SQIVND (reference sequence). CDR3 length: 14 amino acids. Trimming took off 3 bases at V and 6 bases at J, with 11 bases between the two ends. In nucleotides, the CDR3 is TGTGCCAGTAGTATGGACAGCGCGTATGAAAAACTGTTTTTT. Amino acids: CASSMDSAYEKLFF.

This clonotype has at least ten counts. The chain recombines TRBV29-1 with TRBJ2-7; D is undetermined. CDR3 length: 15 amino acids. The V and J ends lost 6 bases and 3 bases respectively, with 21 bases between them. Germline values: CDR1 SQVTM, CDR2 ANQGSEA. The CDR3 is CSVLTHRTTHYEQYF. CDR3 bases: TGCAGCGTCCTAACGCACCGGACCACACACTACGAGCAGTACTTC.

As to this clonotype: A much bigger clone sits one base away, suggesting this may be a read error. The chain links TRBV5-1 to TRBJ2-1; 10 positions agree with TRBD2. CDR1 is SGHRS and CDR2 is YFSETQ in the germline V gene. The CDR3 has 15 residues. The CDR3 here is CASSSTSGTYNEQLF. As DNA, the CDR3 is TGCGCCAGCAGCTCAACTAGCGGGACGTACAATGAGCAGTTATTC.

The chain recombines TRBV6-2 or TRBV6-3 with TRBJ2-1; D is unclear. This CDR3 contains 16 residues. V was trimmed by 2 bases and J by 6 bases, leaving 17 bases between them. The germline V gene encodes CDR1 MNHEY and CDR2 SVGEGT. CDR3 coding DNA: TGTGCCAGCAGTTACGAAGCTAGGCCCTCTATCAATGAGCAGTTCTTC. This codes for CASSYEARPSINEQFF.

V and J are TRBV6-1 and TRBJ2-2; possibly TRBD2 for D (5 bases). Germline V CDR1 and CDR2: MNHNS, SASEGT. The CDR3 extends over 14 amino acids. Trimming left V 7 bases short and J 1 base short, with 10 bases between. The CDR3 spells CASKSGLNTGELFF. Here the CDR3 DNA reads TGTGCCAGCAAGAGCGGACTGAACACCGGGGAGCTGTTTTTT.

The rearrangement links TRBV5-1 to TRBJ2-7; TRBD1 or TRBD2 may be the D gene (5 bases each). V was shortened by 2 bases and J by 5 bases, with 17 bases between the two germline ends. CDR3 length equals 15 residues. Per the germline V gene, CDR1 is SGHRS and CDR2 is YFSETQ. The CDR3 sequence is CASSFGPGDPDEQYF. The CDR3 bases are TGCGCCAGCAGCTTCGGACCCGGGGACCCCGACGAGCAGTACTTC. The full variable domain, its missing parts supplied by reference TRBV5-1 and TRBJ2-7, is KAGVTQTPRYLIKTRGQQVTLSCSPISGHRSVSWYQQTPGQGLQFLFEYFSETQRNKGNFPGRFSGRQFSNSRSEMNVSTLELGDSALYLCASSFGPGDPDEQYFGPGTRLTVT.

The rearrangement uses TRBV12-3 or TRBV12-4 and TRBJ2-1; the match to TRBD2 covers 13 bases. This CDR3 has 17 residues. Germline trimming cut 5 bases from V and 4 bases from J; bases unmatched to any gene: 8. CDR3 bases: TGTGCCAGCAGTACTACCGGGACTAGCGGGATATACAATGAGCAGTTCTTC. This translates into CASSTTGTSGIYNEQFF.

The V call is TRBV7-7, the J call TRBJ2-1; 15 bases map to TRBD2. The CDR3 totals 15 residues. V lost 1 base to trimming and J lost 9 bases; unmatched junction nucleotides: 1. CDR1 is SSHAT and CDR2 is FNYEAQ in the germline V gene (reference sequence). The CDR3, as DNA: TGTGCCAGCAGCTTAGGGACTAGCGGGGGGGCTGAGCAGTTCTTC. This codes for CASSLGTSGGAEQFF. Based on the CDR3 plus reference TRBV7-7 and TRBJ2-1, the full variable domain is GAGVSQSPRYKVTKRGQDVTLRCDPISSHATLYWYQQALGQGPEFLTYFNYEAQPDKSGLPSDRFSAERPEGSISTLTIQRTEQRDSAMYRCASSLGTSGGAEQFFGPGTRLTVL.

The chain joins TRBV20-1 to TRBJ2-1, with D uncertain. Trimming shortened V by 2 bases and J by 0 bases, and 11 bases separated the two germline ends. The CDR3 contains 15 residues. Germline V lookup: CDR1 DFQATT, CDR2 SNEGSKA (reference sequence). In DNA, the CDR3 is TGCAGTGCTAGAAACCCTCAGAGCTCCTACAATGAGCAGTTCTTC. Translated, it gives CSARNPQSSYNEQFF.

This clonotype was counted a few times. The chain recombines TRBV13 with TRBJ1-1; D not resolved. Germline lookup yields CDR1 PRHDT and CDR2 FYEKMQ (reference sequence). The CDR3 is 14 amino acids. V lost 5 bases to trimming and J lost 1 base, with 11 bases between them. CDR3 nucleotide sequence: TGTGCCAGCAGCCAATCGTATGGGAACACTGAAGCTTTCTTT. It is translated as CASSQSYGNTEAFF.

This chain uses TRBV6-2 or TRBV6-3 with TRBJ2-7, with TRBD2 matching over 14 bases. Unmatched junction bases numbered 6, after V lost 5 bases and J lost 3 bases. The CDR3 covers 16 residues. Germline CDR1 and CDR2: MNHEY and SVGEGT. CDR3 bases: TGTGCCAGCAGTCCCGGGACTAGCGGGAGAGTCTACGAGCAGTACTTC. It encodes CASSPGTSGRVYEQYF.

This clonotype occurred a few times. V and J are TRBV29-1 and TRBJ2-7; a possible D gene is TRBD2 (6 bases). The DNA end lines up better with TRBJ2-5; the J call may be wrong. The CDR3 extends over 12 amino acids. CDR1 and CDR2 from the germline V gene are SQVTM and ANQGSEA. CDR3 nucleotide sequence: TGCAGCGCGGGGGTATGGGGGGAGACCCAGTACTTC. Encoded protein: CSAGVWGETQYF.

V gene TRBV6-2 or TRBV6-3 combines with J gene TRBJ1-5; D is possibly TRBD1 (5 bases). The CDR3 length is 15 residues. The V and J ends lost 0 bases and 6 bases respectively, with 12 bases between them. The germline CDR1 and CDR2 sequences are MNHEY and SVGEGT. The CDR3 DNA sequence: TGTGCCAGCAGTTACTCGTGGGGGATCGGTCAGCCCCAGCATTTT. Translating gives CASSYSWGIGQPQHF.

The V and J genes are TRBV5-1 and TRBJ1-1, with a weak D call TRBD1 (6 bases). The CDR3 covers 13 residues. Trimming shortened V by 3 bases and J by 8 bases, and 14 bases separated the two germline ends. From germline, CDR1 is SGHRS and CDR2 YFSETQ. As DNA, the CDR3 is TGCGCCAGCAGCTCTACAGGGTCGGAAGAAGCTTTCTTT. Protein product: CASSSTGSEEAFF.

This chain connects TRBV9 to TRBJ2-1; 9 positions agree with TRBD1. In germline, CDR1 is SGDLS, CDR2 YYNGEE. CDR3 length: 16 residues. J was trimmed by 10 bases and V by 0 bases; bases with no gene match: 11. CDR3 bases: TGTGCCAGCAGCGTAGGTGGGACAGGGCCGCGTGAGGAGCAGTTCTTC. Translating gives CASSVGGTGPREEQFF.

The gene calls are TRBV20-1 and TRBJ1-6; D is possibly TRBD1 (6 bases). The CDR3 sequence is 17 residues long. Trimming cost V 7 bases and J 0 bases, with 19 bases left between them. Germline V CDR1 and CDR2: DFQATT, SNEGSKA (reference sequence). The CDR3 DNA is TGCAGTGTTGAACCCCCGGGACAAAGCTCCTATAATTCACCCCTCCACTTT. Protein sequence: CSVEPPGQSSYNSPLHF.

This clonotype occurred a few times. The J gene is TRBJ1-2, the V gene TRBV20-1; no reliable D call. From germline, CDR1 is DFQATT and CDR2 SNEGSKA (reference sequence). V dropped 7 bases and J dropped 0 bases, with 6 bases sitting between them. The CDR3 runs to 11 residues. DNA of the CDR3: TGCAGTGTACCTACTAACTATGGCTACACCTTC. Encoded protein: CSVPTNYGYTF.

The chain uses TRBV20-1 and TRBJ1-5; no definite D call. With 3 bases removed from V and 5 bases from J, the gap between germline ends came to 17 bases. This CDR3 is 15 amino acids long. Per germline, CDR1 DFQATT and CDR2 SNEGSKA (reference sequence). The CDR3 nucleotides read TGCAGTGCTAGGGACCCCGGGAGGGTCCATCAGCCCCAGCATTTT. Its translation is CSARDPGRVHQPQHF.

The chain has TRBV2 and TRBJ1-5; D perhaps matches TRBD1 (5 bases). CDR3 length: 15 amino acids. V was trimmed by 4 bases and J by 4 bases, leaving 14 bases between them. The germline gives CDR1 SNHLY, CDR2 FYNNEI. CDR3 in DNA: TGTGCCAGCAGTGCCTTGGGACGGGAGAATCAGCCCCAGCATTTT. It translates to CASSALGRENQPQHF.

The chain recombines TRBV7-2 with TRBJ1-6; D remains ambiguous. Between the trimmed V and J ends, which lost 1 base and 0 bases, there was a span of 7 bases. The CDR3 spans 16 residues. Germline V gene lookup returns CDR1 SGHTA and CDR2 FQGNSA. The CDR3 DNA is TGTGCCAGCAGCTTAGGGGCCCGCTCCTATAATTCACCCCTCCACTTT. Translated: CASSLGARSYNSPLHF.

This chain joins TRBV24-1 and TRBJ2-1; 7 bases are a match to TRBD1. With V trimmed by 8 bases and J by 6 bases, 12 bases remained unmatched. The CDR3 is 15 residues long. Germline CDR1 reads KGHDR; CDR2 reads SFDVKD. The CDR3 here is CATNEGRNRGNEQFF. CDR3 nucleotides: TGTGCCACCAATGAGGGTAGAAACAGGGGCAATGAGCAGTTCTTC.

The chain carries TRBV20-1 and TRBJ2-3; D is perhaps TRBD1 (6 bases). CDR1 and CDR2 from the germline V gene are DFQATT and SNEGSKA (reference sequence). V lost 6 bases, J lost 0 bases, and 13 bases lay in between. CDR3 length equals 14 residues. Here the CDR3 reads CSADRLSSTDTQYF. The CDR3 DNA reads TGCAGTGCGGACAGACTATCTAGCACAGATACGCAGTATTTT.

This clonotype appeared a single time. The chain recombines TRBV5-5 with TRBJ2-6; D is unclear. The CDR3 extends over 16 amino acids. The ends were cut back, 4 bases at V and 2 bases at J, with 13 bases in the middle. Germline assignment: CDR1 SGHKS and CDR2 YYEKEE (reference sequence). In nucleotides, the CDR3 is TGTGCCAGCAGCCAGGTCAGCAGCCCTGGGGCCAACGTCCTGACTTTC. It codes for CASSQVSSPGANVLTF.

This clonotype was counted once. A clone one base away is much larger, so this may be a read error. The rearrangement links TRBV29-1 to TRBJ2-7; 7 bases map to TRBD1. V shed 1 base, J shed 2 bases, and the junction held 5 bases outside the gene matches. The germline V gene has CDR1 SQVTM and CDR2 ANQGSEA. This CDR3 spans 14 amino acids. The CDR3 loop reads CSVEVTGSPYEQYF. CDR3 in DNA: TGCAGCGTTGAAGTGACAGGGAGCCCCTACGAGCAGTACTTC.

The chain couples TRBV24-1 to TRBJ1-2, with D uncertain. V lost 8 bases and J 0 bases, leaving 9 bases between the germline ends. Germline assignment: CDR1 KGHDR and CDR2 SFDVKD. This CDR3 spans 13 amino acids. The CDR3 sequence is CATTADPNYGYTF. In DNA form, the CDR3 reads TGTGCCACCACGGCGGACCCTAACTATGGCTACACCTTC.